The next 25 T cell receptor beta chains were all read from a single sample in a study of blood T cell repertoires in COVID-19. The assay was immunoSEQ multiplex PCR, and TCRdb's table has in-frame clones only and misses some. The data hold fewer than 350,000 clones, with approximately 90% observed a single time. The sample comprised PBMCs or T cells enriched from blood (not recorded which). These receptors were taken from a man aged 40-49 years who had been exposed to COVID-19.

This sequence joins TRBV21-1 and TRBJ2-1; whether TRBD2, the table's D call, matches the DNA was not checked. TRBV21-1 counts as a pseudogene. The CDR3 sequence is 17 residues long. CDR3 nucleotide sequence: TGTGCCAGCAGCAATTATAGGGACTATCCGCTTTACAATGAGCAGTTCTTC. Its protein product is CASSNYRDYPLYNEQFF.

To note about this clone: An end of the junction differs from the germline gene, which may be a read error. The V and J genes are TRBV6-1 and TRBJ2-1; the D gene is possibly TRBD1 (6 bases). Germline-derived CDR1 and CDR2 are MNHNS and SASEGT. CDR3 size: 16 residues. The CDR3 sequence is CASSEQGLTSFNEQFF. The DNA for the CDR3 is TGTGCCAGCAGTGAACAGGGGTTGACCTCCTTCAATGAGCAGTTCTTC.

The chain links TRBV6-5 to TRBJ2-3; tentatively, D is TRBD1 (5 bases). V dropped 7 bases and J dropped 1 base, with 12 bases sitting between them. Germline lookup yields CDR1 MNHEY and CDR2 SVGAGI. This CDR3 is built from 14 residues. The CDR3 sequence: CASTGGRGTDTQYF. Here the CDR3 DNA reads TGTGCCAGCACGGGTGGCAGGGGCACAGATACGCAGTATTTT.

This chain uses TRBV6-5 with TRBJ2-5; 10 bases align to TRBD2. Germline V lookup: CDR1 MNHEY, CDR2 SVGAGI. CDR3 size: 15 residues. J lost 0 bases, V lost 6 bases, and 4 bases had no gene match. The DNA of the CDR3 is TGTGCCAGCAGCCTAGCGGGAGCGCACCAAGAGACCCAGTACTTC. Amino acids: CASSLAGAHQETQYF.

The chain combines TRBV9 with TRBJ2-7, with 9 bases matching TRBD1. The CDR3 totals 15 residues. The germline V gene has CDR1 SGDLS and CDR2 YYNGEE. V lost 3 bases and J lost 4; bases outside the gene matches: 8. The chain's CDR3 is CASSAYRDRAYEQYF. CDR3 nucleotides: TGTGCCAGCAGCGCCTACCGGGACAGGGCTTACGAGCAGTACTTC.

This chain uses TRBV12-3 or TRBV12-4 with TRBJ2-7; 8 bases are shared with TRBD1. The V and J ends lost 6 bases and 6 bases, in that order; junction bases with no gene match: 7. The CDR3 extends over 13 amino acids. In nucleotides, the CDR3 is TGTGCCAGCAGCTCCGACAGGGGAGGCGAGCAGTACTTC. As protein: CASSSDRGGEQYF.

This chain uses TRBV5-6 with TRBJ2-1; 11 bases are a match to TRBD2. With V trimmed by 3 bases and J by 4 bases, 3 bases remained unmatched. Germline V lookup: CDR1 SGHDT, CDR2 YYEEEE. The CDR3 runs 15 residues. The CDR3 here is CASSWTSGPYNEQFF. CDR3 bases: TGTGCCAGCAGCTGGACTAGCGGGCCGTACAATGAGCAGTTCTTC.

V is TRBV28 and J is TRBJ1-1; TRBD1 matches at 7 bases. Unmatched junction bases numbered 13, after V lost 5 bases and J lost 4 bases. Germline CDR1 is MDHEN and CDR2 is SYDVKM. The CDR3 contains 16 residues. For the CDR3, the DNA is TGTGCCAGCAGTGCACCTTGGACAGGTCAGAGCACTGAAGCTTTCTTT. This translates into CASSAPWTGQSTEAFF.

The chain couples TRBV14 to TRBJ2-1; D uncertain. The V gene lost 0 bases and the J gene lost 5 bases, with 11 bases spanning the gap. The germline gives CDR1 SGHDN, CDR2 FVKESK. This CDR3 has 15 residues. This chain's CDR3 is CASSQDFGFDNEQFF. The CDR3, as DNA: TGTGCCAGCAGCCAAGATTTCGGGTTTGACAATGAGCAGTTCTTC.

The CDR3 loop reads CATSSGLAGIYEQYF. The CDR3 coding sequence is TGTGCCACCAGCAGTGGACTAGCGGGAATATACGAGCAGTACTTC. V usage is TRBV15 and J usage is TRBJ2-7, with TRBD2 matching over 12 bases. Germline lookup yields CDR1 LNHNV and CDR2 YYDKDF (reference sequence). V lost 3 bases, J lost 4 bases, and 4 bases stayed unmatched. The CDR3 length is 15 residues.

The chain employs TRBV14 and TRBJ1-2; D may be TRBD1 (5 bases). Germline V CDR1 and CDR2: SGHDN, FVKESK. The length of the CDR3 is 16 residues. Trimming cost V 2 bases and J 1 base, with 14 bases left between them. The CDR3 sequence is CASSQFSGGINYGYTF. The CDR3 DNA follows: TGTGCCAGCAGCCAATTTTCGGGGGGGATTAACTATGGCTACACCTTC.

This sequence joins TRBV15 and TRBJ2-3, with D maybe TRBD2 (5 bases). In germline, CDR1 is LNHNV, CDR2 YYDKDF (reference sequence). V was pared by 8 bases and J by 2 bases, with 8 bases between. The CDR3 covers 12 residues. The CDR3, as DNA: TGTGCCACCGGCGGGTTCACAGATACGCAGTATTTT. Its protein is CATGGFTDTQYF.

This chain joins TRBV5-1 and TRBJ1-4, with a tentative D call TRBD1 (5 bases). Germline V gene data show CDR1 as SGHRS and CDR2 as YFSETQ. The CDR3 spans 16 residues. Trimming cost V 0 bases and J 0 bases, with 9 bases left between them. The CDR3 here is CASSLATASTNEKLFF. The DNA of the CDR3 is TGCGCCAGCAGCTTGGCGACAGCTTCAACTAATGAAAAACTGTTTTTT.

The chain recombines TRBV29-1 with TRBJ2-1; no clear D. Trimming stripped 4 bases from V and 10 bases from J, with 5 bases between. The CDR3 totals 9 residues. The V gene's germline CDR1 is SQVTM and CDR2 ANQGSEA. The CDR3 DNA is TGCAGCGTTGGTCAAGAGCAGTTCTTC. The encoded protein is CSVGQEQFF.

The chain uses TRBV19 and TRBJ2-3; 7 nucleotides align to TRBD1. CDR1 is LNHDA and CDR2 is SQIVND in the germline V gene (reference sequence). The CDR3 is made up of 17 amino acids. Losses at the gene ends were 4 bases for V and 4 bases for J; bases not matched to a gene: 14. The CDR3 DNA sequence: TGTGCCAGTAGTACATCAAGGACAGGAATTTCCCCAGATACGCAGTATTTT. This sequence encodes CASSTSRTGISPDTQYF.

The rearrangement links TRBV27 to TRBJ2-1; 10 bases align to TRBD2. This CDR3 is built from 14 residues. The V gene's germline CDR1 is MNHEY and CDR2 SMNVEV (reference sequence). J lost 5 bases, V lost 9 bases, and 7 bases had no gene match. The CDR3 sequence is CASTLAGDHNEQFF. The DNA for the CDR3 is TGTGCCAGTACTCTAGCGGGAGACCACAATGAGCAGTTCTTC.

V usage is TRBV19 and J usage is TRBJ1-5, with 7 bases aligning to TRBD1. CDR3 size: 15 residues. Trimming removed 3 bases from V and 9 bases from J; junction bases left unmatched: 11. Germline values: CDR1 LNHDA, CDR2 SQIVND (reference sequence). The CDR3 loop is CASSMMGQSGVPQHF. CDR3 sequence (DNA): TGTGCCAGTAGTATGATGGGACAGTCGGGGGTGCCCCAGCATTTT. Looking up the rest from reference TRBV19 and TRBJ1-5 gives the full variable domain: DGGITQSPKYLFRKEGQNVTLSCEQNLNHDAMYWYRQDPGQGLRLIYYSQIVNDFQKGDIAEGYSVSREKKESFPLTVTSAQKNPTAFYLCASSMMGQSGVPQHFGDGTRLSIL.

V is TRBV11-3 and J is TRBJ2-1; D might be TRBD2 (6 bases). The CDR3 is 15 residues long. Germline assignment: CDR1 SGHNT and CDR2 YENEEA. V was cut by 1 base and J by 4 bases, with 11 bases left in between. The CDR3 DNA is TGTGCCAGCAGCTTAGTGTGGGAGGAATACAATGAGCAGTTCTTC. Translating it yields CASSLVWEEYNEQFF.

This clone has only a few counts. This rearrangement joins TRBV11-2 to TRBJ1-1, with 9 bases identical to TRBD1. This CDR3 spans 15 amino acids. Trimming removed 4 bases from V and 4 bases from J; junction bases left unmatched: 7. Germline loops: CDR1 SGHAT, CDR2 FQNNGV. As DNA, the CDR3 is TGTGCCAGCAGCTCGTTACAGGGGGCCGGCACTGAAGCTTTCTTT. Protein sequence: CASSSLQGAGTEAFF. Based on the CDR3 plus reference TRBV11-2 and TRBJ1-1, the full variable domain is EAGVAQSPRYKIIEKRQSVAFWCNPISGHATLYWYQQILGQGPKLLIQFQNNGVVDDSQLPKDRFSAERLKGVDSTLKIQPAKLEDSAVYLCASSSLQGAGTEAFFGQGTRLTVV.

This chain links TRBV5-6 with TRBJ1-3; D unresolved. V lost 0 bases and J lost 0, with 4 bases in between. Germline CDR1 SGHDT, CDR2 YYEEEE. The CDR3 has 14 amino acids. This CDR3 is CASSLVSSGNTIYF. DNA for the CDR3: TGTGCCAGCAGCTTGGTTAGCTCTGGAAACACCATATATTTT.

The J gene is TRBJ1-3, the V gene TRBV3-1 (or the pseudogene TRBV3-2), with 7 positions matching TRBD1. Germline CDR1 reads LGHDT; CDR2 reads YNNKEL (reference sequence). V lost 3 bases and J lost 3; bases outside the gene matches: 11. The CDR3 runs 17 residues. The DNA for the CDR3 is TGTGCCAGCAGCCAGCAAGGAGGGGGCGTTTTTGGAAACACCATATATTTT. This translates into CASSQQGGGVFGNTIYF.

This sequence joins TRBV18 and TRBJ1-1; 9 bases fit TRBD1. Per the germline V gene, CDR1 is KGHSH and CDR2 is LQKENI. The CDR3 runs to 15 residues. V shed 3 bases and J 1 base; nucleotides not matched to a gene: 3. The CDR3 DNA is TGTGCCAGCTCACCGACAGGGGGTTCGAACACTGAAGCTTTCTTT. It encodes CASSPTGGSNTEAFF.

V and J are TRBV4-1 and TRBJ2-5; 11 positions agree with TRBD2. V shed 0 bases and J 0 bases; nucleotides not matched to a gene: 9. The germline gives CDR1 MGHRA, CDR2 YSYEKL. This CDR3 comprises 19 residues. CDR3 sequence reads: CASSQEPSGRRIYQETQYF. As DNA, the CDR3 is TGCGCCAGCAGCCAAGAGCCTAGCGGGAGGAGGATTTACCAAGAGACCCAGTACTTC.

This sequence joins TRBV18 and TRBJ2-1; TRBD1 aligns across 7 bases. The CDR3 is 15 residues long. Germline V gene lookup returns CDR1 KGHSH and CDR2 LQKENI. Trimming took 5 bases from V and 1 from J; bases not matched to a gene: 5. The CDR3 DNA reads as TGTGCCAGCTCATCATCGACAGGGTCCTACAATGAGCAGTTCTTC. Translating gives CASSSSTGSYNEQFF.

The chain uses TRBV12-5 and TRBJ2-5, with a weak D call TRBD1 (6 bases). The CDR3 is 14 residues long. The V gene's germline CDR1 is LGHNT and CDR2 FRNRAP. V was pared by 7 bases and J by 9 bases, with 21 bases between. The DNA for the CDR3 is TGTGCTAGTGCCCAGGGGACAACCTTCGGGTCCCAGTACTTC. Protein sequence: CASAQGTTFGSQYF.